The clone carrying this T cell receptor (beta chain) was seen only a few times. The antigen remains unidentified. This specimen comes from a study of vaccination and CD4 T cells after COVID-19. Study information: Post-COVID specimens were obtained a median about 100 days after diagnosis (range 35 to 161). Stimulation of the cells used overlapping spike peptide pools from SARS-CoV-2 and from the common cold coronaviruses HCoV-NL63, HCoV-OC43 and HCoV-229E.

Specified treatment: approximately nine-day PBMC culture with coronavirus spike peptide pools or control peptides (ViraFEST assay). ViraFEST used peptide pools to expand antigen-specific T cells before TCR sequencing. The CDR3 spans 15 residues. Germline V gene sequence: CDR1 MNHNS, CDR2 SASEGT. Trimming took 4 bases from V and 2 from J, leaving 12 bases between them. An Oncomine TCR Beta short-read assay was used to sequence the DNA from cultured CD4+ T cells. MiXCR was run by TCRdb on the PCR reads, yielding one entry per CDR3 protein. In the table there are about 7,600 distinct CDR3 sequences, over 20% of which are singletons.

The genes are TRBV6-1 and TRBJ1-5, with no clear D. Sequences were derived from CD4+ T cells from blood, cultured in vitro, sampled after SARS-CoV-2 vaccination. The receptor comes from a human donor who had recovered from COVID-19. CDR3 in amino acids: CASSVGGVGNQPQHF. In nucleotides, the CDR3 is TGTGCCAGCAGTGTAGGTGGGGTGGGCAATCAGCCCCAGCATTTT.